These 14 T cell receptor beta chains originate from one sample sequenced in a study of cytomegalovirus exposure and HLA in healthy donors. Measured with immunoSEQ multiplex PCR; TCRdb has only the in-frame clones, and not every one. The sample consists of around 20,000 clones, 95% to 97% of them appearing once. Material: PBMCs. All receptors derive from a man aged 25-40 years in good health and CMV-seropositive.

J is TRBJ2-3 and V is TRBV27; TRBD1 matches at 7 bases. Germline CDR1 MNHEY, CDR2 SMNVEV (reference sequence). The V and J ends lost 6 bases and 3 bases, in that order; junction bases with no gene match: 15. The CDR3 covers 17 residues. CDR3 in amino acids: CASRSSPTGLGTDTQYF. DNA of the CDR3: TGTGCCAGCAGATCATCCCCGACAGGGCTCGGAACAGATACGCAGTATTTT.

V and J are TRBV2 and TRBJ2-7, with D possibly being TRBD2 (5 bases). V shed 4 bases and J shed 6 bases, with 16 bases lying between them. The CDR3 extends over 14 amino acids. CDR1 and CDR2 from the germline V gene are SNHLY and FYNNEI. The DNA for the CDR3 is TGTGCCAGCAGTGTCAGCGACCGCCGGGGCGAGCAGTACTTC. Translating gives CASSVSDRRGEQYF.

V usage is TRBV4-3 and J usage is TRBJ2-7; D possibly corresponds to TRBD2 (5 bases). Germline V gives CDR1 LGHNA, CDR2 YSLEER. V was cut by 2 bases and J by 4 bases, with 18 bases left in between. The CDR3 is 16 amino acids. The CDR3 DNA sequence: TGCGCCAGCAGCCAAACCGCCAATTTTCCGGGGTACGAGCAGTACTTC. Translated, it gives CASSQTANFPGYEQYF.

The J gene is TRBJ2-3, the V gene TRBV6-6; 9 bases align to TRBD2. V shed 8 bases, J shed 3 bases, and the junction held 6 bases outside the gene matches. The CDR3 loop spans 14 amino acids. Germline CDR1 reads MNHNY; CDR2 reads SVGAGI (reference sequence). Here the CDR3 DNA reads TGTGCCAGCCAAGGTAGCGGGAGAACAGATACGCAGTATTTT. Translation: CASQGSGRTDTQYF.

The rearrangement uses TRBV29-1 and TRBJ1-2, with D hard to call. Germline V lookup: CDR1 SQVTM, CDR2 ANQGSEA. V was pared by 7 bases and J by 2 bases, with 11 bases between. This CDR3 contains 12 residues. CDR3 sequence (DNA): TGCAGCGCCCGCGAGCAAAACTATGGCTACACCTTC. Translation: CSAREQNYGYTF.

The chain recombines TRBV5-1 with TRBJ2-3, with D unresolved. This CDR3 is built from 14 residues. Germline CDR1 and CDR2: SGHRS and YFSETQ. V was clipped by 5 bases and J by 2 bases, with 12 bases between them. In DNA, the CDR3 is TGCGCCAGCAGGGCAGGTGGCCACACAGATACGCAGTATTTT. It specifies CASRAGGHTDTQYF.

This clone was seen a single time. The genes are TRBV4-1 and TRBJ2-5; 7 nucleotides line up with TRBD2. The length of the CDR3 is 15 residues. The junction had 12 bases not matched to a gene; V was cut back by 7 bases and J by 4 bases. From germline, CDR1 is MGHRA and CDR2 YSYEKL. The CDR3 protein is CASTLFGGRRETQYF. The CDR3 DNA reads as TGCGCCAGCACGTTATTCGGCGGGAGAAGAGAGACCCAGTACTTC.

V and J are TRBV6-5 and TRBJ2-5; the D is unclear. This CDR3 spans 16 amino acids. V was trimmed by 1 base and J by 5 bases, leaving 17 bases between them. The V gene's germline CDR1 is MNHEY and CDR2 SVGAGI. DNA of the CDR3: TGTGCCAGCAGTTACTTTACTAACGGCTTCGGGGAGACCCAGTACTTC. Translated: CASSYFTNGFGETQYF.

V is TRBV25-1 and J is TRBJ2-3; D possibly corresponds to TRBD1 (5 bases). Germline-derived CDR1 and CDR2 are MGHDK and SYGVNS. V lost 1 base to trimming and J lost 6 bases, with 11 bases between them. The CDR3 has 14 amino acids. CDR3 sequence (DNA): TGTGCCAGCAGTGAATGGGGCAGGGTGGATACGCAGTATTTT. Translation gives CASSEWGRVDTQYF.

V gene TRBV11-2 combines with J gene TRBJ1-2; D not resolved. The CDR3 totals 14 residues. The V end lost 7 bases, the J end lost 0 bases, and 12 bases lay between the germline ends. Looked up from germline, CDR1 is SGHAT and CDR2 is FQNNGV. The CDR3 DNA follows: TGTGCCAGCACCCCCGCCGGGGCTAACTATGGCTACACCTTC. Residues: CASTPAGANYGYTF.

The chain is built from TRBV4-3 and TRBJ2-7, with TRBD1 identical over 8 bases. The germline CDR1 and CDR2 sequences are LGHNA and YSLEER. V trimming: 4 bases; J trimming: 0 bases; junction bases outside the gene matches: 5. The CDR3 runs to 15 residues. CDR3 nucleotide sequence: TGCGCCAGCAGCCCACGGACAGGGAGCTCCTACGAGCAGTACTTC. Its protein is CASSPRTGSSYEQYF.

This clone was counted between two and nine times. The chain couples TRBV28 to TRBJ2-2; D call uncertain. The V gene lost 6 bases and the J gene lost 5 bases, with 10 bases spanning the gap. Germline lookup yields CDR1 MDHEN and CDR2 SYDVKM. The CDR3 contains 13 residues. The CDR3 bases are TGTGCCAGCAGCCCCACTTATACCGGGGAGCTGTTTTTT. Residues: CASSPTYTGELFF.

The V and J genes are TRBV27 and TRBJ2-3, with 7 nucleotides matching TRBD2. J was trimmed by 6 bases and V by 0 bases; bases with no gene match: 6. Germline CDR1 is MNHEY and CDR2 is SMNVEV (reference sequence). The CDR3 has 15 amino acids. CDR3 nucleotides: TGTGCCAGCAGTTTATCCGGGAGGCCCGGTGATACGCAGTATTTT. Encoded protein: CASSLSGRPGDTQYF.

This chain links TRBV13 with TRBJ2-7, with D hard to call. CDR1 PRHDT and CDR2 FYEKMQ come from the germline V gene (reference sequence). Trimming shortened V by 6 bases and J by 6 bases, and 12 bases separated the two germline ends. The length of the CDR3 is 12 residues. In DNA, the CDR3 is TGTGCCAGCAGTCTCCCTTCACTCGAGCAGTACTTC. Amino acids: CASSLPSLEQYF.